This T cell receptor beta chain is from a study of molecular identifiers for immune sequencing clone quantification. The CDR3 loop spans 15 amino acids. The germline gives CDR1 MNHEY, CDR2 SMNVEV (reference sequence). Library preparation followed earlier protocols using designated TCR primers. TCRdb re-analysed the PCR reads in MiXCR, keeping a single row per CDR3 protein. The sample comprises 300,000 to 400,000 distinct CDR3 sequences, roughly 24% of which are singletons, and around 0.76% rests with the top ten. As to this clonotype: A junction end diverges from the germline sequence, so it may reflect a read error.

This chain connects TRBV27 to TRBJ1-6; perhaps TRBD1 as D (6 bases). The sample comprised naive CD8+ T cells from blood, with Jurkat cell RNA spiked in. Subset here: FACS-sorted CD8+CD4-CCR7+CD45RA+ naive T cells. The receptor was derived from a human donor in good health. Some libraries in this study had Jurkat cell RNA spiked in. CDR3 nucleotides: TGTGCCGGCAGTTTATCTGGGGGGGCTAATTCACCCCTCCACTTT. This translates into CAGSLSGGANSPLHF.